This entry lists 14 T cell receptor beta chains sequenced from one sample in a study of shared clonotypes between healthy human individuals. Repertoires were generated with immunoSEQ multiplex PCR, while TCRdb's copy carries only in-frame clones and drops some. The table includes fewer than 2.5 million clones, over 85% detected once. Material: naive CD4+ T cells from PBMCs. Sample subset: CD45RA+ positively selected. These receptors were taken from a man aged 18 to 35 in good health. Some clones in this sample may be carry-over from other donors' samples.

The chain joins TRBV27 to TRBJ1-5; D ambiguous. Deletions cut 7 bases from V and 10 bases from J, with 20 bases between. The CDR3 consists of 14 residues. The germline V gene has CDR1 MNHEY and CDR2 SMNVEV (reference sequence). The CDR3 coding sequence is TGTGCCAGCACCAGAAATCGACGGGAGGAACCCCAGCATTTT. Its protein is CASTRNRREEPQHF.

This clone was counted a few times. The rearrangement joins TRBV28 to TRBJ2-7, with 11 bases aligning to TRBD2. The CDR3 totals 18 residues. Germline V CDR1 and CDR2: MDHEN, SYDVKM. The V segment lost 5 bases and the J segment 5 bases; nucleotides outside the gene matches: 17. The CDR3 DNA reads as TGTGCCAGCAGTACTATAGATTCACTAGCGGGAGTAAGCGACGAGCAGTACTTC. This translates into CASSTIDSLAGVSDEQYF.

This clone is a singleton in its sample. This chain connects TRBV6-1 to TRBJ2-1; 10 bases align to TRBD2. CDR3 length equals 15 residues. The ends lost 5 bases at V and 7 bases at J; junction bases unmatched: 8. Germline lookup yields CDR1 MNHNS and CDR2 SASEGT. CDR3 nucleotide sequence: TGTGCCAGCAGTAAGCGGGAGGGCCGGGCGAATGAGCAGTTCTTC. The encoded protein is CASSKREGRANEQFF.

As to this clone: At one end, the junction sequence differs from germline, possibly due to a read error. The rearrangement joins TRBV7-9 to TRBJ1-2; weak D call: TRBD1 (6 bases). Germline loops: CDR1 SEHNR, CDR2 FQNEAQ (reference sequence). There are 13 residues in the CDR3. The CDR3 nucleotides read TGTGCCGGCAGCCCAGGGGCAGGGCTTGGCTACACCTTC. Translated, it gives CAGSPGAGLGYTF.

The chain joins TRBV5-1 to TRBJ2-7, with D perhaps matching TRBD1 or TRBD2 (5 bases each). Trimming took 2 bases from V and 2 from J, leaving 14 bases between them. The CDR3 length is 15 residues. CDR1 is SGHRS, CDR2 YFSETQ, per germline. This chain's CDR3 is CASSFRGPSAYEQYF. The CDR3 DNA sequence: TGCGCCAGCAGCTTCCGGGGCCCCAGCGCCTACGAGCAGTACTTC.

The V and J genes are TRBV7-9 and TRBJ2-5; D uncertain. V gave up 4 bases and J gave up 0 bases, with 9 bases separating them. Germline CDR1 SEHNR, CDR2 FQNEAQ (reference sequence). The CDR3 is 14 residues long. This CDR3 is CASSYSTNQETQYF. The CDR3 DNA sequence: TGTGCCAGCAGCTACTCGACAAACCAAGAGACCCAGTACTTC.

The chain has TRBV6-1 and TRBJ2-3; D not certain. CDR3 length equals 13 residues. V was trimmed by 6 bases and J by 4 bases, leaving 11 bases between them. Germline lookup yields CDR1 MNHNS and CDR2 SASEGT. CDR3 DNA: TGTGCCAGCAGGTCTAATGTAGCAGATACGCAGTATTTT. Its protein is CASRSNVADTQYF.

The chain is built from TRBV19 and TRBJ1-1; D remains ambiguous. CDR3 length: 14 amino acids. Germline assignment: CDR1 LNHDA and CDR2 SQIVND (reference sequence). The V gene lost 6 bases and the J gene lost 1 base, with 12 bases spanning the gap. The DNA of the CDR3 is TGTGCCAGTAGGGCCTCAGACGGGAACACTGAAGCTTTCTTT. The encoded protein is CASRASDGNTEAFF. Variable domain in full (rest from reference TRBV19 and TRBJ1-1): DGGITQSPKYLFRKEGQNVTLSCEQNLNHDAMYWYRQDPGQGLRLIYYSQIVNDFQKGDIAEGYSVSREKKESFPLTVTSAQKNPTAFYLCASRASDGNTEAFFGQGTRLTVV.

The chain couples TRBV9 to TRBJ2-3; 11 bases fit TRBD2. The germline gives CDR1 SGDLS, CDR2 YYNGEE. The CDR3 loop spans 15 amino acids. With 5 bases clipped from V and 3 bases from J, the junction kept 5 bases outside the gene matches. CDR3 amino acids: CASSDPSGRTDTQYF. In nucleotides, the CDR3 is TGTGCCAGCAGTGACCCTAGCGGGAGGACAGATACGCAGTATTTT.

V and J are TRBV18 and TRBJ2-3; 9 positions agree with TRBD1. V lost 6 bases to trimming and J lost 3 bases; unmatched junction nucleotides: 7. The germline CDR1 and CDR2 sequences are KGHSH and LQKENI. The CDR3 consists of 15 residues. CDR3 bases: TGTGCCAGCTCCCAGAGGACAGGGGTGACAGATACGCAGTATTTT. Protein product: CASSQRTGVTDTQYF.

The chain joins TRBV11-2 to TRBJ2-7; the D gene is possibly TRBD1 (6 bases). The germline V gene encodes CDR1 SGHAT and CDR2 FQNNGV. The V and J ends lost 5 bases and 3 bases respectively, with 11 bases between them. The CDR3 consists of 13 residues. CDR3 sequence: CASSTEDSYEQYF. DNA for the CDR3: TGTGCCAGCAGCACCGAGGACAGCTACGAGCAGTACTTC.

This clone appeared a single time. The chain couples TRBV27 to TRBJ2-5; maybe TRBD2 (6 bases). The ends were cut back, 4 bases at V and 5 bases at J, with 14 bases in the middle. The germline V gene encodes CDR1 MNHEY and CDR2 SMNVEV (reference sequence). The length of the CDR3 is 14 residues. The DNA of the CDR3 is TGTGCCAGCAGTTCGCTAGCGAGCCTGGAGACCCAGTACTTC. As protein: CASSSLASLETQYF.

The rearrangement links TRBV9 to TRBJ2-2; 9 nucleotides align to TRBD2. This CDR3 region has 18 residues. V gave up 4 bases and J gave up 7 bases; unmatched junction bases: 17. The germline CDR1 and CDR2 sequences are SGDLS and YYNGEE. CDR3: CASSPRFSGSRRFGELFF. CDR3 coding DNA: TGTGCCAGCAGCCCTCGGTTTAGCGGGAGTAGACGGTTCGGGGAGCTGTTTTTT. Full variable domain (rest looked up from reference TRBV9 and TRBJ2-2): DSGVTQTPKHLITATGQRVTLRCSPRSGDLSVYWYQQSLDQGLQFLIQYYNGEERAKGNILERFSAQQFPDLHSELNLSSLELGDSALYFCASSPRFSGSRRFGELFFGEGSRLTVL.

Details on this clone: The sample has other DNA sequences that encode this CDR3 too. The chain has TRBV11-2 and TRBJ1-1, with 7 bases matching TRBD1. CDR1 and CDR2 (germline): SGHAT, FQNNGV. J was trimmed by 4 bases and V by 3 bases; bases with no gene match: 5. CDR3 length: 14 residues. CDR3 in amino acids: CASSFDRVGTEAFF. CDR3 sequence (DNA): TGTGCCAGCAGCTTCGACAGGGTTGGCACTGAAGCTTTCTTT.